The 21 T cell receptor beta chains presented below share a single source sample, sequenced in a study of blood T cell repertoires in COVID-19. The protocol was immunoSEQ multiplex PCR, while the TCRdb copy is restricted to in-frame clones and leaves out a portion. This sample has about 260,000 clones, with approximately 88% found just once. Specimen: peripheral blood. These TCRs come from a woman in her sixties or seventies with COVID-19, enrolled during active disease.

As to this clone: This sample includes further DNA sequences coding for the same CDR3. This rearrangement joins TRBV30 to TRBJ2-7; TRBD2 aligns across 12 bases. The CDR3 has 13 residues. Germline V CDR1 and CDR2: GTSNPN, SVGIG (reference sequence). Unmatched junction bases numbered 6, after V lost 5 bases and J lost 7 bases. The CDR3 spells CAWGTSGRGEQYF. The DNA for the CDR3 is TGTGCCTGGGGGACTAGCGGGCGGGGGGAGCAGTACTTC.

The chain links TRBV28 to TRBJ1-1; TRBD1 might be the D (6 bases). Trimming removed 5 bases from V and 4 bases from J, with 17 bases in between. The germline V gene has CDR1 MDHEN and CDR2 SYDVKM. The CDR3 loop spans 15 amino acids. The CDR3 bases are TGTGCCAGCAGTCGGACAGCCAGCGTGATCACTGAAGCTTTCTTT. Its translation is CASSRTASVITEAFF.

The CDR3 nucleotides are TGTGCCAGCACCACGGACAGGGCCGGAACCTACGAGCAGTACTTC. It specifies CASTTDRAGTYEQYF. The rearrangement uses TRBV7-8 and TRBJ2-7, with TRBD1 matching over 8 bases. V gave up 7 bases and J gave up 2 bases; unmatched junction bases: 10. Germline V CDR1 and CDR2: SGHVS, FQNEAQ. This CDR3 has 15 amino acids.

V is TRBV28 and J is TRBJ2-3; no definite D call. Trimming pared 2 bases from V and 4 bases from J, leaving 7 bases between. CDR1 is MDHEN, CDR2 SYDVKM, per germline. CDR3 length: 13 residues. This CDR3 is CASSLSVPDTQYF. The CDR3 DNA reads TGTGCCAGCAGTTTAAGCGTCCCAGATACGCAGTATTTT.

V usage is TRBV15 and J usage is TRBJ2-7; D uncertain. The CDR3 is 13 amino acids. Deletions cut 0 bases from V and 1 base from J, with 4 bases between. Germline V gene lookup returns CDR1 LNHNV and CDR2 YYDKDF (reference sequence). The CDR3 DNA is TGTGCCACCAGCAGAGACCAGTCCTACGAGCAGTACTTC. This translates into CATSRDQSYEQYF.

This chain connects TRBV4-3 to TRBJ2-1, with a tentative D call TRBD2 (5 bases). CDR3 length equals 16 residues. Germline CDR1 and CDR2: LGHNA and YSLEER. V was clipped by 0 bases and J by 4 bases, with 13 bases between them. The CDR3 nucleotides are TGCGCCAGCAGCCAAGAGAAGGGAGTACAATACAATGAGCAGTTCTTC. Its protein is CASSQEKGVQYNEQFF.

CDR3 protein: CASSSGTGTHNEQFF. The CDR3 DNA sequence: TGTGCCAGCAGTTCCGGGACAGGGACACACAATGAGCAGTTCTTC. The gene calls are TRBV5-6 and TRBJ2-1; TRBD1 aligns across 9 bases. Germline V lookup: CDR1 SGHDT, CDR2 YYEEEE. CDR3 length equals 15 residues. V was clipped by 5 bases and J by 5 bases; unmatched bases: 8. Looking up the rest from reference TRBV5-6 and TRBJ2-1 gives the full variable domain: DAGVTQSPTHLIKTRGQQVTLRCSPKSGHDTVSWYQQALGQGPQFIFQYYEEEERQRGNFPDRFSGHQFPNYSSELNVNALLLGDSALYLCASSSGTGTHNEQFFGPGTRLTVL.

This clone was detected only a few times. The CDR3: CACTGQLNTEAFF. DNA for the CDR3: TGTGCCTGCACGGGACAGTTGAACACTGAAGCTTTCTTT. The chain is built from TRBV30 and TRBJ1-1; 7 nucleotides align to TRBD1. The CDR3 is 13 amino acids. The V and J ends lost 6 bases and 0 bases, in that order; junction bases with no gene match: 4. The germline gives CDR1 GTSNPN, CDR2 SVGIG (reference sequence).

The rearrangement links TRBV7-3 to TRBJ2-1; no firm D call. The CDR3 contains 15 residues. CDR1 and CDR2 (germline): SGHTA, FQGTGA. Trimming took off 1 base at V and 4 bases at J, with 11 bases between the two ends. The CDR3 here is CASSLSGDAYNEQFF. The DNA of the CDR3 is TGTGCCAGCAGCTTAAGCGGAGACGCATACAATGAGCAGTTCTTC. The complete variable domain, with remaining parts taken from reference TRBV7-3 and TRBJ2-1, reads GAGVSQTPSNKVTEKGKYVELRCDPISGHTALYWYRQSLGQGPEFLIYFQGTGAADDSGLPNDRFFAVRPEGSVSTLKIQRTERGDSAVYLCASSLSGDAYNEQFFGPGTRLTVL.

The CDR3 DNA reads as TGTGCCAGCAGCTCGACTGGCCAATCCTACAATGAGCAGTTCTTC. This encodes CASSSTGQSYNEQFF. V and J are TRBV7-2 and TRBJ2-1, with D unclear. The CDR3 loop spans 15 amino acids. Germline CDR1 reads SGHTA; CDR2 reads FQGNSA. V lost 4 bases and J 1 base, leaving 11 bases between the germline ends.

The chain links TRBV28 to TRBJ2-4, with D perhaps matching TRBD1 (5 bases). Per germline, CDR1 MDHEN and CDR2 SYDVKM. This CDR3 has 11 amino acids. Trimming stripped 5 bases from V and 10 bases from J, with 9 bases between. CDR3 sequence (DNA): TGTGCCAGCAGTCCCCGACAGATTCAGTACTTC. It is translated as CASSPRQIQYF.

The gene calls are TRBV15 and TRBJ2-3, with D tentatively TRBD1 (6 bases). CDR3 length: 16 residues. The V gene's germline CDR1 is LNHNV and CDR2 YYDKDF (reference sequence). V lost 5 bases, J lost 3 bases, and 18 bases lay in between. As DNA, the CDR3 is TGTGCCACCAGCGGCCTCCAGGGGTTGGGGACAGATACGCAGTATTTT. Translation gives CATSGLQGLGTDTQYF.

V gene TRBV6-5 combines with J gene TRBJ1-1; D is undetermined. The CDR3 runs to 12 residues. Trimming removed 5 bases at V and 6 bases at J, with 10 bases between. Germline V lookup: CDR1 MNHEY, CDR2 SVGAGI. CDR3 region: CASSRRESEAFF. Here the CDR3 DNA reads TGTGCCAGCAGTCGTCGGGAGTCTGAAGCTTTCTTT.

The rearrangement joins TRBV28 to TRBJ1-6; D possibly corresponds to TRBD1 (6 bases). Trimming cost V 7 bases and J 7 bases, with 17 bases left between them. Germline CDR1 MDHEN, CDR2 SYDVKM. CDR3 size: 15 residues. The CDR3 DNA follows: TGTGCCAGCACCAAAGGGGGACATAGAAATTCACCCCTCCACTTT. This codes for CASTKGGHRNSPLHF.

The CDR3 DNA reads TGTGCCAGCAGCCTCGGGAGAGGGCCGGGTGAAAAACTGTTTTTT. Amino acid sequence: CASSLGRGPGEKLFF. The genes are TRBV6-5 and TRBJ1-4; D uncertain. The CDR3 has 15 residues. Trimming took off 6 bases at V and 7 bases at J, with 18 bases between the two ends. Germline-derived CDR1 and CDR2 are MNHEY and SVGAGI.

This rearrangement joins TRBV11-2 to TRBJ2-1; 8 bases fit TRBD1. With V trimmed by 1 base and J by 0 bases, 5 bases remained unmatched. Per the germline V gene, CDR1 is SGHAT and CDR2 is FQNNGV. CDR3 length equals 17 residues. The CDR3 DNA follows: TGTGCCAGCAGCTTAGGTCCAACAGGGGGCTCCTACAATGAGCAGTTCTTC. Its protein is CASSLGPTGGSYNEQFF.

The gene calls are TRBV6-2 or TRBV6-3 and TRBJ1-2, with 9 positions matching TRBD1. Germline CDR1 and CDR2: MNHEY and SVGEGT. Trimming at V came to 4 bases and at J to 3 bases, leaving 6 bases not matched to a gene. The CDR3 runs 15 residues. DNA of the CDR3: TGTGCCAGCAGTTTACAGGGGGCGGTATACTATGGCTACACCTTC. This gives the protein CASSLQGAVYYGYTF.

The V call is TRBV6-1, the J call TRBJ2-7; 10 nucleotides align to TRBD1. From germline, CDR1 is MNHNS and CDR2 SASEGT. The CDR3 runs to 16 residues. The J segment lost 6 bases and the V segment lost 0 bases, leaving 8 bases of the junction unmatched. The CDR3 DNA reads TGTGCCAGCAGTGAAGCCCCAGACAGGGGGCTTCGCGAGCAGTACTTC. This sequence encodes CASSEAPDRGLREQYF.

The chain uses TRBV27 and TRBJ2-7; TRBD1 might be the D (6 bases). CDR3 length: 13 residues. Germline V CDR1 and CDR2: MNHEY, SMNVEV (reference sequence). V was shortened by 5 bases and J by 6 bases, with 14 bases between the two germline ends. This CDR3 is CASSINRDSEQYF. For the CDR3, the DNA is TGTGCCAGCAGTATCAACAGGGATAGCGAGCAGTACTTC.

This sequence joins TRBV2 and TRBJ1-1, with D perhaps matching TRBD1 (5 bases). V lost 1 base, J lost 2 bases, and 17 bases lay in between. This CDR3 is built from 17 residues. Germline V gene data show CDR1 as SNHLY and CDR2 as FYNNEI. CDR3: CASSEVKVGVTNTEAFF. The CDR3 DNA follows: TGTGCCAGCAGTGAAGTGAAAGTAGGGGTTACTAACACTGAAGCTTTCTTT.

This rearrangement joins TRBV29-1 to TRBJ1-4; D gene ambiguous. CDR3 length: 12 residues. Germline V gene sequence: CDR1 SQVTM, CDR2 ANQGSEA. V lost 2 bases and J lost 4, with 5 bases in between. The CDR3 loop reads CSVELNNEKLFF. CDR3 in DNA: TGCAGCGTTGAACTAAATAATGAAAAACTGTTTTTT. Based on the CDR3 plus reference TRBV29-1 and TRBJ1-4, the full variable domain is SAVISQKPSRDICQRGTSLTIQCQVDSQVTMMFWYRQQPGQSLTLIATANQGSEATYESGFVIDKFPISRPNLTFSTLTVSNMSPEDSSIYLCSVELNNEKLFFGSGTQLSVL.